Sequencing of this TCR beta chain was carried out in a study of control samples from healthy donors and cancer patients. Clones were read by immunoSEQ multiplex PCR, and TCRdb kept only the in-frame ones, dropping some. The sample holds 100,000 to 150,000 clones; roughly 90% are singletons and the top ten take approximately 8%. This clone has more than one count but fewer than ten. The CDR3 runs to 17 residues. The gene calls are TRBV21-1 and TRBJ2-7; the table's D call, TRBD1, has no DNA check behind it. TRBV21-1 is noted as a pseudogene. This TCR was recovered from a man aged 45-65 years with head and neck cancer. Sequenced material: PBMCs. CDR3 coding DNA: TGTGCCAGCAGCCCGACGCCGGGACAGGGATACTCCTACGAGCAGTACTTC. Its protein product is CASSPTPGQGYSYEQYF.